Reported below is one T cell receptor beta chain. Its antigen is still unknown. This CDR3 has 12 amino acids. The Oncomine TCR Beta short-read assay was applied to DNA of cultured CD4+ T cells. One entry per CDR3 protein, called by TCRdb with MiXCR from the PCR reads. The sample yields some 15,000 distinct CDR3 sequences, 35% to 40% seen once. Treatment denoted: roughly ten-day PBMC culture with coronavirus spike peptide pools or control peptides (ViraFEST assay). This specimen comes from a study of vaccination and CD4 T cells after COVID-19. Study overall: Post-COVID specimens were obtained a median approximately 95 days after diagnosis (range 35 to 161).

This rearrangement joins TRBV21-1 to TRBJ2-5; the D call in the table, TRBD1, was not verified against the DNA. TRBV21-1 constitutes a pseudogene. Sequences were obtained from CD4+ T cells from blood, cultured in vitro. The sequence was obtained from a human donor who had recovered from COVID-19. The CDR3 DNA reads as TGTGCCAGCAGCAAAGGCCGGGACACCCAGTACTTC. Amino acids: CASSKGRDTQYF.